One and the same sample provided the 11 T cell receptor beta chains below, sequenced in a study of regulatory T cells in long-lasting Graves disease. Time point here: newly diagnosed GD, antithyroid drugs for less than 3 months. Making the TCR library involved RNA that had been extracted from PBMCs. Arm-PCR of CDR3 regions and iRepertoire HTBI primers were used to build TCR beta libraries. One entry per CDR3 protein, called by TCRdb with MiXCR from the multiplex PCR reads. This sample has fewer than 500,000 distinct CDR3 sequences, with roughly 15% found just once. These data were likewise used in another study, on T cells in Graves' hyperthyroidism and ophthalmopathy.

The sample here was peripheral blood mononuclear cells (PBMCs), taken at new diagnosis, from a patient treated with antithyroid drugs. These receptors were taken from a man aged 35-49 years with Graves disease.

This clonotype has just one count. This sequence joins TRBV19 and TRBJ1-2; D might be TRBD1 (5 bases). Germline assignment: CDR1 LNHDA and CDR2 SQIVND (reference sequence). CDR3 size: 14 residues. V dropped 4 bases and J dropped 2 bases, with 11 bases sitting between them. The CDR3 DNA reads TGTGCCAGTAGTACCCCAGGGCTGAACTATGGCTACACCTTC. Translating gives CASSTPGLNYGYTF.

In its sample, this clonotype was seen many times. The chain has TRBV27 and TRBJ1-2; D perhaps matches TRBD1 (6 bases). Trimming pared 5 bases from V and 0 bases from J, leaving 10 bases between. Germline V CDR1 and CDR2: MNHEY, SMNVEV (reference sequence). The CDR3 contains 14 residues. As DNA, the CDR3 is TGTGCCAGCAGTCAGGGGACCACTAACTATGGCTACACCTTC. This encodes CASSQGTTNYGYTF.

This clonotype was recorded many times. The rearrangement joins TRBV11-3 to TRBJ1-2; D is perhaps TRBD1 (5 bases). Germline CDR1 SGHNT, CDR2 YENEEA. The V end lost 5 bases, the J end lost 7 bases, and 20 bases lay between the germline ends. This CDR3 region has 15 residues. CDR3 in DNA: TGTGCCAGCAGCGCTCTCCCGGGGGGAGGTGGTGGCTACACCTTC. Translated, it gives CASSALPGGGGGYTF. Supplemented by reference TRBV11-3 and TRBJ1-2, the full variable domain reads EAGVVQSPRYKIIEKKQPVAFWCNPISGHNTLYWYLQNLGQGPELLIRYENEEAVDDSQLPKDRFSAERLKGVDSTLKIQPAELGDSAVYLCASSALPGGGGGYTFGSGTRLTVV.

This clonotype was detected ten times or more. The J gene is TRBJ1-1, the V gene TRBV27; no definite D call. V lost 5 bases to trimming and J lost 1 base, with 11 bases between them. The CDR3 runs 14 residues. Germline V gene data show CDR1 as MNHEY and CDR2 as SMNVEV (reference sequence). The CDR3 loop is CASSPTDWNTEAFF. Written as DNA, the CDR3 is TGTGCCAGCAGTCCGACGGACTGGAACACTGAAGCTTTCTTT.

This clonotype was observed a few times. Written as DNA, the CDR3 is TGTGCCAGCAGCGTAGGACGGGAGGCCACCGGGGAGCTGTTTTTT. Amino acid sequence: CASSVGREATGELFF. This chain connects TRBV9 to TRBJ2-2, with 7 bases fitting TRBD2. Losses at the gene ends were 0 bases for V and 4 bases for J; bases not matched to a gene: 3. Germline V CDR1 and CDR2: SGDLS, YYNGEE. The CDR3 runs 15 residues.

Many counts were recorded for this clonotype. The rearrangement joins TRBV30 to TRBJ2-1; tentative D call: TRBD2 (6 bases). The CDR3 consists of 13 residues. V lost 4 bases to trimming and J lost 0 bases, with 7 bases between them. The V gene's germline CDR1 is GTSNPN and CDR2 SVGIG (reference sequence). CDR3 DNA sequence: TGTGCCTGGACTAGCGACTCCTACAATGAGCAGTTCTTC. The encoded protein is CAWTSDSYNEQFF.

Regarding this clonotype: A far larger clone is off by one base, so a read error is likely. V gene TRBV30 combines with J gene TRBJ2-5, with TRBD2 identical over 7 bases. The J call could be wrong; TRBJ2-1 is a better fit for the DNA end. The CDR3 spans 14 residues. Germline V CDR1 and CDR2: GTSNPN, SVGIG (reference sequence). The CDR3 coding sequence is TGTGCCTGGAGTGTGGGCGGGGGTGTTTATGAGCAGTTCTTC. Encoded protein: CAWSVGGGVYEQFF.

This clonotype was seen many times. This chain joins TRBV11-2 and TRBJ2-1; 8 bases are a match to TRBD2. The CDR3 totals 14 residues. The V gene's germline CDR1 is SGHAT and CDR2 FQNNGV. V gave up 3 bases and J gave up 6 bases; unmatched junction bases: 4. For the CDR3, the DNA is TGTGCCAGCAGCTTGGGGGGGACTAGCAATGAGCAGTTCTTC. Protein product: CASSLGGTSNEQFF. The variable domain in full, completed from reference TRBV11-2 and TRBJ2-1, reads EAGVAQSPRYKIIEKRQSVAFWCNPISGHATLYWYQQILGQGPKLLIQFQNNGVVDDSQLPKDRFSAERLKGVDSTLKIQPAKLEDSAVYLCASSLGGTSNEQFFGPGTRLTVL.

The J gene is TRBJ2-5, the V gene TRBV28; possibly TRBD2 for D (6 bases). This CDR3 spans 13 amino acids. Trimming pared 2 bases from V and 7 bases from J, leaving 11 bases between. CDR1 is MDHEN, CDR2 SYDVKM, per germline. CDR3 sequence: CASSLAGSGTQYF. The CDR3 DNA reads as TGTGCCAGCAGTTTAGCGGGGTCAGGGACCCAGTACTTC.

This clonotype has at least ten counts. The chain uses TRBV5-1 and TRBJ2-7; D remains unclear. This CDR3 has 14 residues. CDR1 is SGHRS, CDR2 YFSETQ, per germline. V was pared by 0 bases and J by 2 bases, with 9 bases between. CDR3 residues: CASSLDISTYEQYF. The CDR3 region has the DNA TGCGCCAGCAGCTTGGACATCTCAACCTACGAGCAGTACTTC. The whole variable domain, remainder taken from reference TRBV5-1 and TRBJ2-7, is KAGVTQTPRYLIKTRGQQVTLSCSPISGHRSVSWYQQTPGQGLQFLFEYFSETQRNKGNFPGRFSGRQFSNSRSEMNVSTLELGDSALYLCASSLDISTYEQYFGPGTRLTVT.

This clonotype showed up many times. This sequence joins TRBV10-1 and TRBJ2-1, with D perhaps matching TRBD1 (5 bases). V gave up 5 bases and J gave up 7 bases, with 18 bases separating them. This CDR3 has 15 residues. The germline V gene has CDR1 WNHNN and CDR2 SYGVQD (reference sequence). The CDR3 region has the DNA TGCGCCAGCAGTCCGACAGTGGCGCTGAGAAATGAGCAGTTCTTC. Protein: CASSPTVALRNEQFF.